The 15 T cell receptor beta chains listed next were all sequenced from one sample in a study of blood T cells in healthy people across ages. Through a sample-barcoded 5' primer and a J-beta primer mix, a second PCR was run for roughly 7 to 12 cycles. TCRdb ran MiXCR on the 5' RACE reads and lists one entry per CDR3 protein. Here the sample spans about a million distinct CDR3 sequences, around 46% being singletons. Sequenced material: blood. Receptors originate from a man between 25 and 39 years old in good health.

The V and J genes are TRBV20-1 and TRBJ1-5, with D maybe TRBD1 (6 bases). The CDR3 sequence is 12 residues long. Germline V gene lookup returns CDR1 DFQATT and CDR2 SNEGSKA (reference sequence). V was clipped by 6 bases and J by 5 bases, with 11 bases between them. The CDR3 bases are TGCAGTGCAGGGACACCGGATCAGCCCCAGCATTTT. Protein sequence: CSAGTPDQPQHF.

The rearrangement uses TRBV5-1 and TRBJ2-3; 10 bases are a match to TRBD2. V gave up 3 bases and J gave up 0 bases; unmatched junction bases: 7. This CDR3 has 17 residues. CDR1 and CDR2 (germline): SGHRS, YFSETQ. CDR3: CASSSQLAGDSTDTQYF. As DNA, the CDR3 is TGCGCCAGCAGCTCACAGCTAGCGGGGGATAGCACAGATACGCAGTATTTT.

This clonotype was detected only a few times. The rearrangement uses TRBV28 and TRBJ1-5; D unresolved. Germline CDR1 is MDHEN and CDR2 is SYDVKM. This CDR3 region has 12 residues. V lost 7 bases, J lost 4 bases, and 8 bases lay in between. CDR3 bases: TGTGCCAGCATGGGAGGGAATCAGCCCCAGCATTTT. Translating it yields CASMGGNQPQHF.

The chain is built from TRBV3-1 and TRBJ2-5; 8 bases are a match to TRBD2. The germline V gene has CDR1 LGHDT and CDR2 YNNKEL (reference sequence). This CDR3 is built from 16 residues. V gave up 0 bases and J gave up 11 bases; unmatched junction bases: 14. The CDR3 loop is CASSQDTGGRVNEQYF. CDR3 DNA sequence: TGTGCCAGCAGCCAAGATACGGGGGGGCGAGTTAATGAGCAGTACTTC.

The V gene is TRBV5-1, the J gene TRBJ1-1, with no clear D. CDR1 and CDR2 from the germline V gene are SGHRS and YFSETQ. V gave up 1 base and J gave up 2 bases, with 18 bases separating them. The CDR3 has 17 amino acids. CDR3 protein: CASSLSRTLNSNTEAFF. In DNA form, the CDR3 reads TGCGCCAGCAGCTTGTCCAGGACGCTTAACTCCAACACTGAAGCTTTCTTT.

The chain combines TRBV7-2 with TRBJ1-2, with a tentative D call TRBD1 (6 bases). Deletions cut 9 bases from V and 0 bases from J, with 17 bases between. Germline CDR1 SGHTA, CDR2 FQGNSA. The CDR3 runs to 15 residues. CDR3 nucleotides: TGTGCCAGGTCACAGGGTCGCTTCACTAACTATGGCTACACCTTC. Protein sequence: CARSQGRFTNYGYTF.

The chain carries TRBV4-2 and TRBJ1-3, with D perhaps TRBD1 (5 bases). The V end was cut by 3 bases, the J end by 0 bases, with 15 bases between. This CDR3 has 17 amino acids. The germline V gene has CDR1 LGHNA and CDR2 YNFKEQ. The DNA of the CDR3 is TGTGCCAGCAGCCAGCAGCGGGGGGGGTACTCTGGAAACACCATATATTTT. It encodes CASSQQRGGYSGNTIYF.

V usage is TRBV20-1 and J usage is TRBJ1-5, with D tentatively TRBD1 (5 bases). V was clipped by 3 bases and J by 7 bases, with 10 bases between them. The V gene's germline CDR1 is DFQATT and CDR2 SNEGSKA (reference sequence). The CDR3 covers 12 residues. The CDR3 here is CSASLGEQPQHF. The CDR3 DNA reads as TGCAGTGCTAGCCTAGGGGAACAGCCCCAGCATTTT.

A few counts support this clonotype. The V and J genes are TRBV5-5 and TRBJ1-6; D remains ambiguous. V lost 4 bases and J lost 9, with 17 bases in between. Germline V gene sequence: CDR1 SGHKS, CDR2 YYEKEE (reference sequence). CDR3 size: 15 residues. The CDR3 DNA reads as TGTGCCAGCAGCAGCGGAACGGGGTTGGGTTCACCCCTCCACTTT. Amino acids: CASSSGTGLGSPLHF.

The rearrangement links TRBV6-5 to TRBJ1-1; D is uncertain. Deletions cut 10 bases from V and 2 bases from J, with 11 bases between. There are 12 residues in the CDR3. From germline, CDR1 is MNHEY and CDR2 SVGAGI. CDR3 in DNA: TGTGCCACGACGCCGGGAAACACTGAAGCTTTCTTT. Protein sequence: CATTPGNTEAFF.

This clonotype occurred many times. The chain uses TRBV30 and TRBJ2-3; D possibly matches TRBD1 or TRBD2 (5 bases each). Germline CDR1 and CDR2: GTSNPN and SVGIG (reference sequence). This CDR3 region has 12 residues. Deletions cut 1 base from V and 3 bases from J, with 5 bases between. The CDR3 DNA reads as TGTGCCTGGAGTGGGGGGACAGATACGCAGTATTTT. It encodes CAWSGGTDTQYF. The full variable domain, completed using reference TRBV30 and TRBJ2-3, is SQTIHQWPATLVQPVGSPLSLECTVEGTSNPNLYWYRQAAGRGLQLLFYSVGIGQISSEVPQNLSASRPQDRQFILSSKKLLLSDSGFYLCAWSGGTDTQYFGPGTRLTVL.

The chain carries TRBV12-3 or TRBV12-4 and TRBJ1-1, with 8 bases identical to TRBD1. The V gene end was trimmed by 6 bases and the J gene end by 1 base; junction bases not matched to a gene: 10. The CDR3 covers 16 residues. The CDR3 loop reads CASSIGTGRTNTEAFF. CDR3 sequence (DNA): TGTGCCAGCAGCATCGGGACAGGACGAACGAACACTGAAGCTTTCTTT.

For this clonotype: At one end, the junction sequence differs from germline, possibly due to a read error. The chain has TRBV7-2 and TRBJ2-3; TRBD1 aligns across 8 bases. The V gene's germline CDR1 is SGHTA and CDR2 FQGNSA. This CDR3 spans 15 amino acids. The CDR3 sequence is CASKTDRAGADTQYF. The CDR3 nucleotides read TGTGCCAGCAAGACGGACAGGGCTGGGGCAGATACACAGTATTTT.

The gene calls are TRBV6-5 and TRBJ2-3; D gene unclear. This CDR3 has 16 amino acids. Looked up from germline, CDR1 is MNHEY and CDR2 is SVGAGI. Trimming left V 0 bases short and J 1 base short, with 11 bases between. In DNA, the CDR3 is TGTGCCAGCAGTTACTCCAGCAGTTTGGGCACAGATACGCAGTATTTT. It yields the protein CASSYSSSLGTDTQYF.

V usage is TRBV15 and J usage is TRBJ2-2; unclear D gene. Between the trimmed V and J ends, which lost 4 bases and 6 bases, there was a span of 6 bases. Germline lookup yields CDR1 LNHNV and CDR2 YYDKDF (reference sequence). This CDR3 contains 12 residues. CDR3 residues: CATSNVPGELFF. The DNA for the CDR3 is TGTGCCACCAGCAATGTTCCCGGGGAGCTGTTTTTT. Complete variable domain (other parts from reference TRBV15 and TRBJ2-2): DAMVIQNPRYQVTQFGKPVTLSCSQTLNHNVMYWYQQKSSQAPKLLFHYYDKDFNNEADTPDNFQSRRPNTSFCFLDIRSPGLGDTAMYLCATSNVPGELFFGEGSRLTVL.